This T cell receptor beta chain was captured by sequencing in a study of control samples from healthy donors and cancer patients. The CDR3 sequence is 14 residues long. CDR1 is SGHVS and CDR2 is FNYEAQ in the germline V gene. The V gene lost 1 base and the J gene lost 4 bases, with 9 bases spanning the gap. Profiled with immunoSEQ multiplex PCR; TCRdb holds only in-frame clones, not every one. The table has around 170,000 clones, roughly 88% seen once. The sample comprised blood. This chain uses TRBV7-6 with TRBJ2-3; D gene unclear. This TCR came from a woman in her 30s in good health. CDR3 coding DNA: TGTGCCAGCAGCTTAGTCGCGCGAGCAGATACGCAGTATTTT. It encodes CASSLVARADTQYF.